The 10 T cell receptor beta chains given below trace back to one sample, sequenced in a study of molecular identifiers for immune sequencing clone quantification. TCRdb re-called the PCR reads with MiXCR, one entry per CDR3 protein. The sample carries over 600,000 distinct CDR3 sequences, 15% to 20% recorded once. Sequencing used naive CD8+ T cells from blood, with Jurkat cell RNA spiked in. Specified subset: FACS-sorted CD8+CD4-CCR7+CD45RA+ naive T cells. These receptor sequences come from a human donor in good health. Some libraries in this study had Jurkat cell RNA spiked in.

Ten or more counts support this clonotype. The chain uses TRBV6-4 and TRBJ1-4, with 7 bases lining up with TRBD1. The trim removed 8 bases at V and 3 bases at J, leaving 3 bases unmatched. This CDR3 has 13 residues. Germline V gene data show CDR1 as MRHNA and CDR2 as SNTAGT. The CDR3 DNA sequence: TGTGCCAGCCAGGGGGACTCTAATGAAAAACTGTTTTTT. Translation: CASQGDSNEKLFF.

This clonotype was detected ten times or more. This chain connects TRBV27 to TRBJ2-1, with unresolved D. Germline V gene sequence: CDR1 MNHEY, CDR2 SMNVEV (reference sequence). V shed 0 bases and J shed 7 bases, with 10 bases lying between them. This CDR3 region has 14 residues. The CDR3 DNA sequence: TGTGCCAGCAGTTTATCCGCTGCCTGGAATGAGCAGTTCTTC. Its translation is CASSLSAAWNEQFF.

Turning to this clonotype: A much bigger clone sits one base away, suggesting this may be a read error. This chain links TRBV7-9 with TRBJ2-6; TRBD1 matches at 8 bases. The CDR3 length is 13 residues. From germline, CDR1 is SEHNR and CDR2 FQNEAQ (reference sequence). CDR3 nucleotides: TGTGCCAGCAGTTCGACAGGGGCCAACGCCCTGACTTTC. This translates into CASSSTGANALTF.

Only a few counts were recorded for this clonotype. The CDR3 DNA is TGTGCCTGGAGTGCCGGCTCAAGGTGGGATGAGCAGTTCTTC. Protein sequence: CAWSAGSRWDEQFF. The chain uses TRBV30 and TRBJ2-1; no firm D call. The CDR3 is 14 amino acids. V lost 1 base, J lost 8 bases, and 15 bases lay in between. CDR1 and CDR2 from the germline V gene are GTSNPN and SVGIG (reference sequence).

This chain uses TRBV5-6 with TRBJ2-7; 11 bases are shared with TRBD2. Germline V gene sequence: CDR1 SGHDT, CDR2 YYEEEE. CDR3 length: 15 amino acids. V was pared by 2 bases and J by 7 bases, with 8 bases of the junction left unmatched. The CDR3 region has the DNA TGTGCCAGCAGCTTTAGCGGGGGGGCAGTATGGGAGCAGTACTTC. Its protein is CASSFSGGAVWEQYF.

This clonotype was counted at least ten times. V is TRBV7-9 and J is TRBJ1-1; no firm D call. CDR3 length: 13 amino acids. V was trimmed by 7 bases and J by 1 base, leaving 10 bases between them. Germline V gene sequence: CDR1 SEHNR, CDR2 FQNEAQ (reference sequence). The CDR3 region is CASNPSENTEAFF. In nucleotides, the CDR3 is TGTGCCAGCAACCCAAGCGAGAACACTGAAGCTTTCTTT.

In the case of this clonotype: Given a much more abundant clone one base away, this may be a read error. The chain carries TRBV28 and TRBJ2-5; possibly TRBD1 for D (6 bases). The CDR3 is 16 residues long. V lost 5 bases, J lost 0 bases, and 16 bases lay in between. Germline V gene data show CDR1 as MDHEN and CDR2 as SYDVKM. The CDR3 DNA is TGTGCCAGCAGTATCACAGGGATGGGGGACCAAGAGACCCAGTACTTC. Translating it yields CASSITGMGDQETQYF. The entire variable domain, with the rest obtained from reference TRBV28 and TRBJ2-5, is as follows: DVKVTQSSRYLVKRTGEKVFLECVQDMDHENMFWYRQDPGLGLRLIYFSYDVKMKEKGDIPEGYSVSREKKERFSLILESASTNQTSMYLCASSITGMGDQETQYFGPGTRLLVL.

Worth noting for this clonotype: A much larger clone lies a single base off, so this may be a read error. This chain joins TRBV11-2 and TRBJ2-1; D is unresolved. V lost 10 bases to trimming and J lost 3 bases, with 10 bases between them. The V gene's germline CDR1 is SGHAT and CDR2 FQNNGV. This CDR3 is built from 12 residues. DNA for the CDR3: TGTGCCACATCTCCCCTCTACAATGAGCAGTTCTTC. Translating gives CATSPLYNEQFF.

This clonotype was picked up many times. In nucleotides, the CDR3 is TGTGCCAGCAGCTTACACAGGGAAACTTTCACTACGAACACCGGGGAGCTGTTTTTT. It is translated as CASSLHRETFTTNTGELFF. The rearrangement joins TRBV7-9 to TRBJ2-2; D is possibly TRBD1 (6 bases). Germline V gene sequence: CDR1 SEHNR, CDR2 FQNEAQ (reference sequence). The length of the CDR3 is 19 residues. V was pared by 2 bases and J by 0 bases, with 19 bases between.

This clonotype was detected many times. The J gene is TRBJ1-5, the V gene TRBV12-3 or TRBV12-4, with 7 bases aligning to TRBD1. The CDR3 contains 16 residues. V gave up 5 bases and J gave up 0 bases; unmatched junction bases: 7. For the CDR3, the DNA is TGTGCCAGCAGTACGACAGGGATACTTAGCAATCAGCCCCAGCATTTT. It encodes CASSTTGILSNQPQHF.